This T cell receptor beta chain stems from a study of blood T cell repertoires in COVID-19. Only in-frame clones appear in the TCRdb table, and some are missing; sequencing was by immunoSEQ multiplex PCR. Here the sample spans over 100,000 clones, roughly 83% being singletons. This CDR3 contains 19 residues. The chain combines TRBV21-1 with TRBJ1-6; the DNA was not compared with TRBD1, the D call given in the table. TRBV21-1 is designated a pseudogene. The TCR comes from a woman aged 80 or over with acute or convalescent COVID-19. The specimen was peripheral blood. The CDR3 sequence is CASSLSLGQPGPDNSPLHF. The CDR3 nucleotides read TGTGCCAGCAGCCTATCATTGGGACAGCCCGGCCCTGATAATTCACCCCTCCACTTT.